Listed below are T cell receptor beta chains from one sample, sequenced in a study of T cells expressing NK-cell markers. TCRdb re-called the 5' RACE reads and shows each CDR3 protein once, DNA omitted. With a few hundred thousand distinct CDR3 sequences in the sample, the ten largest clones hold over 4%. The specimen sequenced was blood T cells: a sorted CD56 or NKG2C T cell subset, CD4+ or CD8+ T cells, or bulk PBMC T cells (not recorded which). The receptors originated from a man aged 18-70 years in good health. The CDR3 runs from the conserved cysteine through the conserved F or W. The order of the fields is J gene, V gene, CDR3 protein.

TRBJ2-7 | TRBV3-1 | CASSQDSTGRWEQYF
TRBJ2-2 | TRBV12-3/TRBV12-4 | CASSPMGGTGELFF
TRBJ2-7 | TRBV28 | CATRADPLYEQYF
TRBJ2-3 | TRBV7-2 | CASSLTPAASGSDTQYF
TRBJ2-1 | TRBV3-1 | CASSQGAVWSNEQFF
TRBJ2-3 | TRBV12-3/TRBV12-4 | CASRARRTDTQYF
TRBJ2-4 | TRBV12-3/TRBV12-4 | CASSLHTPQNIQYF
TRBJ2-5 | TRBV5-1 | CASSLGAGGDWAQYF
TRBJ2-1 | TRBV11-2 | CASSFSVDSYEQFF
TRBJ2-3 | TRBV7-9 | CASSQLAGSDTQYF
TRBJ1-3 | TRBV20-1 | CSAADRTSGNTIYF
TRBJ2-3 | TRBV6-1 | CASSVISAGTQYF
TRBJ2-3 | TRBV20-1 | CGAGGPSDTQYF
TRBJ1-1 | TRBV19 | CASTYKGGRATEAFF
TRBJ2-7 | TRBV12-5 | CASGQGQFYEQYF
TRBJ2-1 | TRBV3-1 | CASSPGTDSYNEQFF
TRBJ2-6 | TRBV28 | CASSFAWGNGANVLTF
TRBJ2-7 | TRBV20-1 | CSAWGQFYEQYF
TRBJ2-7 | TRBV7-2 | CASSNRVLVHEQYF
TRBJ2-7 | TRBV7-2 | CASSLGTSGGYEQYF
TRBJ2-7 | TRBV20-1 | CSAIPPNRASYEQYF
TRBJ2-7 | TRBV2 | CASSDGEDYEQYF
TRBJ1-1 | TRBV7-3 | CASSLNHVTEAFF
TRBJ1-4 | TRBV7-9 | CASSLAGITNEKLFF
TRBJ2-3 | TRBV6-4 | CASSDSPLLAGATDTQYF
TRBJ2-4 | TRBV3-1 | CASSQADFAKNIQYF
TRBJ1-6 | TRBV27 | CASSLSGSRENSPLHF